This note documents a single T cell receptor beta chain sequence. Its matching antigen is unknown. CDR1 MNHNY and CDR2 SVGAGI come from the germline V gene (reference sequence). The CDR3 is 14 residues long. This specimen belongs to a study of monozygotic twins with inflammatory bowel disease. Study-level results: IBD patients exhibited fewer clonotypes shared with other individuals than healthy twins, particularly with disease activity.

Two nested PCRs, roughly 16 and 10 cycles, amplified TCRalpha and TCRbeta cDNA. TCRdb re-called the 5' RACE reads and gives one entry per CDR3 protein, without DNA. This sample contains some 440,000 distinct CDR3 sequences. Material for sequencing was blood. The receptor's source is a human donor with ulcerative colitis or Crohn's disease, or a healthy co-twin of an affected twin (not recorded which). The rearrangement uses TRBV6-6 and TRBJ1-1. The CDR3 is CASSYPTGNTEAFF.